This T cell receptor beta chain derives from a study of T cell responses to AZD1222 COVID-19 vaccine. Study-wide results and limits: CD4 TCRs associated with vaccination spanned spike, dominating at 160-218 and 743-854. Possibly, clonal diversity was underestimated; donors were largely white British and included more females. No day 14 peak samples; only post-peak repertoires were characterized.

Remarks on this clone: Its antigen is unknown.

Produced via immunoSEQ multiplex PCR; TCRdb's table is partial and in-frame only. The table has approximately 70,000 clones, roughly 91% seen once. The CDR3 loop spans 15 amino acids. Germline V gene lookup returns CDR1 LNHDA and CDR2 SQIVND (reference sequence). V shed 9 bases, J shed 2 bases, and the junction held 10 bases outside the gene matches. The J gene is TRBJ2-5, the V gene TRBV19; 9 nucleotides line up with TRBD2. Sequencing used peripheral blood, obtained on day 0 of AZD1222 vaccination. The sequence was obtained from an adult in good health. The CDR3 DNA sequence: TGTGCCAGCGACGACGGTAGCGGGGGTCAAGAGACCCAGTACTTC. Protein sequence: CASDDGSGGQETQYF.